The subject of this entry is one TCR beta chain. Produced via immunoSEQ multiplex PCR; TCRdb's table is partial and in-frame only. The data contain roughly 660,000 clones, roughly 90% of them singletons. The data are from a study of shared T cell receptors in the human thymus. This CDR3 spans 18 amino acids. V dropped 4 bases and J dropped 4; count of bases not matched to a gene: 15. Per the germline V gene, CDR1 is PRHDT and CDR2 is FYEKMQ (reference sequence). These sequences were also reported in another study, on human thymus T cells. This second study says: Thymus pieces cut out during corrective heart surgery were the tissue that was used.

The sample comprised thymocytes. This chain connects TRBV13 to TRBJ2-3, with TRBD2 identical over 9 bases. The source of this sequence is a boy younger than two with a congenital heart defect. The CDR3 DNA is TGTGCCAGCAGCTCCCCTGGGGCTAGCGGGATTGGGGCAGATACGCAGTATTTT. The encoded protein is CASSSPGASGIGADTQYF. The variable domain in full, with the rest retrieved from reference TRBV13 and TRBJ2-3, is AAGVIQSPRHLIKEKRETATLKCYPIPRHDTVYWYQQGPGQDPQFLISFYEKMQSDKGSIPDRFSAQQFSDYHSELNMSSLELGDSALYFCASSSPGASGIGADTQYFGPGTRLTVL.